Presented here are 17 T cell receptor beta chains from one specimen sequenced in a study of cytomegalovirus exposure and HLA in healthy donors. A multiplex PCR was run with 60 Vbeta primers and 13 Jbeta primers. Sequencing was performed with immunoSEQ multiplex PCR; in TCRdb, only in-frame clones are kept and a portion is missing. The sample has 120,000 to 150,000 clones, 65% to 80% seen once. The sample was PBMCs. These receptors were taken from a woman aged 45 to 65 in good health and CMV-seropositive.

The chain combines TRBV30 with TRBJ2-3, with a tentative D call TRBD2 (5 bases). Trimming took off 3 bases at V and 4 bases at J, with 11 bases between the two ends. Per the germline V gene, CDR1 is GTSNPN and CDR2 is SVGIG (reference sequence). This CDR3 contains 13 residues. The CDR3 loop reads CAWRPVASDTQYF. CDR3 nucleotides: TGTGCCTGGAGGCCTGTAGCGTCAGATACGCAGTATTTT. The whole variable domain, remainder taken from reference TRBV30 and TRBJ2-3, is SQTIHQWPATLVQPVGSPLSLECTVEGTSNPNLYWYRQAAGRGLQLLFYSVGIGQISSEVPQNLSASRPQDRQFILSSKKLLLSDSGFYLCAWRPVASDTQYFGPGTRLTVL.

Only one count was recorded for this clone. The chain carries TRBV28 and TRBJ2-7; possible D gene TRBD2, 5 bases. The CDR3 contains 12 residues. V was pared by 3 bases and J by 3 bases, with 6 bases between. Germline loops: CDR1 MDHEN, CDR2 SYDVKM. CDR3 residues: CASSFGDYEQYF. DNA of the CDR3: TGTGCCAGCAGTTTCGGGGACTACGAGCAGTACTTC.

This clone came up once. The chain couples TRBV5-1 to TRBJ2-2; TRBD2 aligns across 9 bases. Looked up from germline, CDR1 is SGHRS and CDR2 is YFSETQ. The J segment lost 3 bases and the V segment lost 0 bases, leaving 3 bases of the junction unmatched. There are 16 residues in the CDR3. CDR3 residues: CASSLGLAVDTGELFF. The CDR3 nucleotides are TGCGCCAGCAGCTTGGGACTAGCGGTTGACACCGGGGAGCTGTTTTTT.

This clone was observed a few times. The rearrangement links TRBV18 to TRBJ2-7, with D perhaps matching TRBD2 (6 bases). CDR3 size: 15 residues. V lost 3 bases, J lost 5 bases, and 17 bases lay in between. Germline assignment: CDR1 KGHSH and CDR2 LQKENI. DNA of the CDR3: TGTGCCAGCTCACCCGGGCTGGGGGGATTCGACGAGCAGTACTTC. Translation: CASSPGLGGFDEQYF.

This chain links TRBV7-3 with TRBJ2-7, with 7 positions matching TRBD1. The V segment lost 5 bases and the J segment 3 bases; nucleotides outside the gene matches: 7. CDR1 SGHTA and CDR2 FQGTGA come from the germline V gene. The CDR3 length is 14 residues. The CDR3: CASSPTSGGYEQYF. The CDR3 DNA reads TGTGCCAGCAGCCCTACGTCAGGGGGCTACGAGCAGTACTTC.

The chain combines TRBV30 with TRBJ2-3; 7 bases map to TRBD1. The CDR3 spans 20 residues. Germline values: CDR1 GTSNPN, CDR2 SVGIG (reference sequence). V lost 3 bases, J lost 1 base, and 22 bases stayed unmatched. The CDR3 protein is CAWRSIPAGWWQGGTDTQYF. CDR3 coding DNA: TGTGCCTGGAGGTCCATCCCCGCTGGGTGGTGGCAGGGGGGCACAGATACGCAGTATTTT.

This rearrangement joins TRBV30 to TRBJ2-5; 9 bases are shared with TRBD1. V dropped 3 bases and J dropped 5; count of bases not matched to a gene: 10. Germline V gene data show CDR1 as GTSNPN and CDR2 as SVGIG (reference sequence). The CDR3 extends over 15 amino acids. CDR3 nucleotides: TGTGCCTGGAGCGAACTACAGGGGGCGGAGGAGACCCAGTACTTC. It codes for CAWSELQGAEETQYF.

The chain has TRBV7-8 and TRBJ2-5; D gene uncertain. The CDR3 runs 15 residues. Trimming removed 0 bases at V and 4 bases at J, with 12 bases between. Germline CDR1 SGHVS, CDR2 FQNEAQ. Here the CDR3 reads CASSLASPPGETQYF. CDR3 in DNA: TGTGCCAGCAGCTTAGCCAGTCCCCCGGGAGAGACCCAGTACTTC.

V is TRBV7-6 and J is TRBJ2-1; D unresolved. V was trimmed by 1 base and J by 6 bases, leaving 10 bases between them. CDR3 length equals 14 residues. From germline, CDR1 is SGHVS and CDR2 FNYEAQ. CDR3 in amino acids: CASSLDQSINEQFF. In DNA, the CDR3 is TGTGCCAGCAGCTTAGACCAGTCAATCAATGAGCAGTTCTTC.

This rearrangement joins TRBV30 to TRBJ1-5; 7 bases align to TRBD1. The CDR3 spans 14 residues. The germline V gene has CDR1 GTSNPN and CDR2 SVGIG (reference sequence). V lost 2 bases to trimming and J lost 4 bases; unmatched junction nucleotides: 5. Here the CDR3 reads CAWSSQGWNQPQHF. The CDR3 DNA sequence: TGTGCCTGGAGTTCACAGGGGTGGAATCAGCCCCAGCATTTT.

The rearrangement links TRBV6-1 to TRBJ1-1; possible D gene TRBD1, 6 bases. The CDR3 is made up of 13 amino acids. The ends were cut back, 5 bases at V and 4 bases at J, with 11 bases in the middle. Looked up from germline, CDR1 is MNHNS and CDR2 is SASEGT. The CDR3 reads CASSLTGTTEAFF. The CDR3 DNA reads TGTGCCAGCAGTTTAACAGGGACCACTGAAGCTTTCTTT.

Only a few counts were recorded for this clone. The chain combines TRBV7-4 with TRBJ1-5; possible D gene TRBD1, 6 bases. Germline V gives CDR1 SGHVT, CDR2 SQSDAQ. CDR3 length: 17 residues. Trimming removed 4 bases from V and 0 bases from J, with 16 bases in between. CDR3 amino acids: CASSSPSGQLSNQPQHF. The CDR3 nucleotides are TGTGCCAGCAGCTCGCCCTCGGGACAACTTAGCAATCAGCCCCAGCATTTT.

This chain uses TRBV5-4 with TRBJ2-2; 7 bases map to TRBD1. Germline V lookup: CDR1 SGHNT, CDR2 YYREEE (reference sequence). The junction had 8 bases not matched to a gene; V was cut back by 1 base and J by 8 bases. CDR3 length: 15 amino acids. DNA for the CDR3: TGTGCCAGCAGCTTGAAACAGGGGAGTCAGGGGGAGCTGTTTTTT. Translated: CASSLKQGSQGELFF.

This chain joins TRBV19 and TRBJ2-2, with D perhaps matching TRBD1 (5 bases). Germline V gene sequence: CDR1 LNHDA, CDR2 SQIVND (reference sequence). CDR3 length equals 15 residues. Trimming removed 3 bases from V and 0 bases from J, with 8 bases in between. CDR3 sequence (DNA): TGTGCCAGTAGTATGGGGCTTGCGAACACCGGGGAGCTGTTTTTT. Translating gives CASSMGLANTGELFF.

The V gene is TRBV6-5, the J gene TRBJ2-7, with TRBD2 matching over 11 bases. Trimming removed 6 bases from V and 1 base from J; junction bases left unmatched: 5. Germline CDR1 reads MNHEY; CDR2 reads SVGAGI. This CDR3 has 15 amino acids. The CDR3 DNA sequence: TGTGCCAGCAGCGTTAGCGGGGGGGCATCCTACGAGCAGTACTTC. Its protein product is CASSVSGGASYEQYF.

V usage is TRBV30 and J usage is TRBJ1-4; possible D gene TRBD1, 6 bases. This CDR3 is built from 15 residues. Trimming removed 3 bases from V and 6 bases from J, with 17 bases in between. Germline V CDR1 and CDR2: GTSNPN, SVGIG (reference sequence). CDR3 in DNA: TGTGCCTGGAGAGGGTGGGGGGGGGCTGATGAAAAACTGTTTTTT. It codes for CAWRGWGGADEKLFF.

This clone showed up just once. J is TRBJ1-5 and V is TRBV19; 7 bases are a match to TRBD1. V shed 5 bases, J shed 9 bases, and the junction held 7 bases outside the gene matches. There are 13 residues in the CDR3. In germline, CDR1 is LNHDA, CDR2 SQIVND (reference sequence). CDR3 DNA sequence: TGTGCCAGTAGTCCAGACAGGGTTCGGCCCCAGCATTTT. Amino acid sequence: CASSPDRVRPQHF. Full variable domain (remainder filled in from reference TRBV19 and TRBJ1-5): DGGITQSPKYLFRKEGQNVTLSCEQNLNHDAMYWYRQDPGQGLRLIYYSQIVNDFQKGDIAEGYSVSREKKESFPLTVTSAQKNPTAFYLCASSPDRVRPQHFGDGTRLSIL.